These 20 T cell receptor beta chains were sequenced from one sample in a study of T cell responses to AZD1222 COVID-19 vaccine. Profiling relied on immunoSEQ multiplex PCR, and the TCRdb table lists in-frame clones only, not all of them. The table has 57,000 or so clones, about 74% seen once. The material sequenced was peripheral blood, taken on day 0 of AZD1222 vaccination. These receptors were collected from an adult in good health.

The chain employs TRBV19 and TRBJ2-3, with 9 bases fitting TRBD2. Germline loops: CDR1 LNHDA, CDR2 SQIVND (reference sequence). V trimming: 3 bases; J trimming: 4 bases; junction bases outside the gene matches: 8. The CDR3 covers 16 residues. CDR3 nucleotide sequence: TGTGCCAGTAGTATGGTAGCGGGGGTAGTGGCAGATACGCAGTATTTT. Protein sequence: CASSMVAGVVADTQYF. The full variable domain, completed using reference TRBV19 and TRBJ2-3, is DGGITQSPKYLFRKEGQNVTLSCEQNLNHDAMYWYRQDPGQGLRLIYYSQIVNDFQKGDIAEGYSVSREKKESFPLTVTSAQKNPTAFYLCASSMVAGVVADTQYFGPGTRLTVL.

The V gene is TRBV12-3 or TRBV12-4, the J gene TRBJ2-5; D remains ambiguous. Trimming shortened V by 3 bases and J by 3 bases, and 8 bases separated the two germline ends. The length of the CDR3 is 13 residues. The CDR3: CASSLIGKETQYF. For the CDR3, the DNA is TGTGCCAGCAGTTTGATAGGGAAAGAGACCCAGTACTTC.

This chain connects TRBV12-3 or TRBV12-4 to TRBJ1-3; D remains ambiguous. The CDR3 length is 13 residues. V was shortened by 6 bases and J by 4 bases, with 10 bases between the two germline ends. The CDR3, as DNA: TGTGCCAGCAGCTCTTTTCTGGGAAACACCATATATTTT. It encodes CASSSFLGNTIYF.

The CDR3 spells CASSSREGWEGGYTF. The DNA for the CDR3 is TGTGCCAGCAGCTCCCGGGAGGGTTGGGAAGGAGGCTACACCTTC. The genes are TRBV7-8 and TRBJ1-2; D is unresolved. CDR3 size: 15 residues. V was clipped by 4 bases and J by 8 bases, with 20 bases between them. Germline CDR1 SGHVS, CDR2 FQNEAQ.

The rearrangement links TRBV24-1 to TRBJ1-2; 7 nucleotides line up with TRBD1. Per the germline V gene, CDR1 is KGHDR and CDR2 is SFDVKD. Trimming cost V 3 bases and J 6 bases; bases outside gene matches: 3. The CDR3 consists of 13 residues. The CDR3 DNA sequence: TGTGCCACCAGTGATCCTCAGGGGGATGGCTACACCTTC. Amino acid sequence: CATSDPQGDGYTF.

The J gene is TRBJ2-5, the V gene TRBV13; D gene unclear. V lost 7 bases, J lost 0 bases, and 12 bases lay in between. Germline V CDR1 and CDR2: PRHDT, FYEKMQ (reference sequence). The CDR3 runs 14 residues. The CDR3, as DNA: TGTGCCAGCACCTTTCGGGTAAACCAAGAGACCCAGTACTTC. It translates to CASTFRVNQETQYF.

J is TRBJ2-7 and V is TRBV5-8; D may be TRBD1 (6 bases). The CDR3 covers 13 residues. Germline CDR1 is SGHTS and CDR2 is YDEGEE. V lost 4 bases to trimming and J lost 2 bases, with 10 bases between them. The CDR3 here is CASSRTVTYEQYF. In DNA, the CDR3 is TGTGCCAGCAGCCGGACAGTTACCTACGAGCAGTACTTC.

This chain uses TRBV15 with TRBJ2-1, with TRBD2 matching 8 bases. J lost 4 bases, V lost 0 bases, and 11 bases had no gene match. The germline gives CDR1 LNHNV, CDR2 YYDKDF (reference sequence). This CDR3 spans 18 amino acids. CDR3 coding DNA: TGTGCCACCAGCAGAGATAGGGCAGGTGCGGGGGGTTACAATGAGCAGTTCTTC. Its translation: CATSRDRAGAGGYNEQFF.

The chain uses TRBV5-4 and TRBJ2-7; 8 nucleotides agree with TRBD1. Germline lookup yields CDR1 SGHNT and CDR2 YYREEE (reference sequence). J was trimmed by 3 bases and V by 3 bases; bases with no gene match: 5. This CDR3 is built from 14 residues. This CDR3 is CASSSRQGNYEQYF. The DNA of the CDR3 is TGTGCCAGCAGCTCAAGACAGGGGAACTACGAGCAGTACTTC.

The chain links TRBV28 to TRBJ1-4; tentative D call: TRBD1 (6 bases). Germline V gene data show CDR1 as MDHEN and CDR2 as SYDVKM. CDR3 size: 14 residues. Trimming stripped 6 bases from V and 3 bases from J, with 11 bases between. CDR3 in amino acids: CASSEDSSNEKLFF. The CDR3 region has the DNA TGTGCCAGCAGCGAGGACAGTTCTAATGAAAAACTGTTTTTT.

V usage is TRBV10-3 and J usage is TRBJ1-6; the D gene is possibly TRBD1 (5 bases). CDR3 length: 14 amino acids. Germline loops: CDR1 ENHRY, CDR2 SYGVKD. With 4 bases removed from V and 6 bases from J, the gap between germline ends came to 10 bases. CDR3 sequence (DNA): TGTGCCATCAGTGTTTCGGGGGGTAATTCACCCCTCCACTTT. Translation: CAISVSGGNSPLHF.

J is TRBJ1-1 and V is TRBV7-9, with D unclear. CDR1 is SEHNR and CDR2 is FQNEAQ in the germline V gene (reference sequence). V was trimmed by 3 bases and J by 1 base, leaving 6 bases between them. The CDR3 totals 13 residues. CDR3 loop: CASSFNPNTEAFF. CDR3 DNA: TGTGCCAGCAGCTTTAACCCGAACACTGAAGCTTTCTTT.

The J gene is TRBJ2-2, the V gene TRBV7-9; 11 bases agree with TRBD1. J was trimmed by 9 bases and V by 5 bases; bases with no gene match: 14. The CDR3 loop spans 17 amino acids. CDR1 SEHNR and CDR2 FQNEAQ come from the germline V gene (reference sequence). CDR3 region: CASSPGQGAVLIRELFF. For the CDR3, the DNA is TGTGCCAGCAGCCCCGGACAGGGGGCGGTTCTAATCAGGGAGCTGTTTTTT.

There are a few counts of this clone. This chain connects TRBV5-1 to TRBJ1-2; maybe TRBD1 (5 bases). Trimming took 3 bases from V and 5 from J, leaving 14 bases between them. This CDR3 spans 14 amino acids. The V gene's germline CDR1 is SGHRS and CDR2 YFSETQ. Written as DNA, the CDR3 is TGCGCCAGCAGCTCGGGGCGGAAAGGGTATGGCTACACCTTC. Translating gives CASSSGRKGYGYTF.

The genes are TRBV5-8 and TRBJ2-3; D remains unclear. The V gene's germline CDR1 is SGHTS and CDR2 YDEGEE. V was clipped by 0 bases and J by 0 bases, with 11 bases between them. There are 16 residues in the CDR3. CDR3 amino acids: CASSLVGSPSTDTQYF. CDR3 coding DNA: TGTGCCAGCAGCTTGGTGGGCAGTCCTAGCACAGATACGCAGTATTTT. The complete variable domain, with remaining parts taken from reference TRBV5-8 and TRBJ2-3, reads EAGVTQSPTHLIKTRGQQATLRCSPISGHTSVYWYQQALGLGLQFLLWYDEGEERNRGNFPPRFSGRQFPNYSSELNVNALELEDSALYLCASSLVGSPSTDTQYFGPGTRLTVL.

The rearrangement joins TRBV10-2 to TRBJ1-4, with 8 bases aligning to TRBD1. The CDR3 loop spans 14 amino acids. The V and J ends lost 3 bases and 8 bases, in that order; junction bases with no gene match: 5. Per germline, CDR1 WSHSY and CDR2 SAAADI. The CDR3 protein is CASSEGTGGEKLFF. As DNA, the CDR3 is TGCGCCAGCAGTGAAGGGACAGGTGGGGAAAAACTGTTTTTT.

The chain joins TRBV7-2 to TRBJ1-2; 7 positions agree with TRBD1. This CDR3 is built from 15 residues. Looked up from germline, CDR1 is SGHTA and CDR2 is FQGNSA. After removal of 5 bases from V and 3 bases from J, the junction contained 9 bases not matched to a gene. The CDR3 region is CASSPFQGGDYGYTF. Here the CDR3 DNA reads TGTGCCAGCAGCCCTTTCCAGGGGGGAGACTATGGCTACACCTTC.

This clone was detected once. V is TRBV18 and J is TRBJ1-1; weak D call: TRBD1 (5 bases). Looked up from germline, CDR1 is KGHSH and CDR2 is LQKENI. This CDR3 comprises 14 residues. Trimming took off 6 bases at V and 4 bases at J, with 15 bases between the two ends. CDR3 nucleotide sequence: TGTGCCAGCTCCCCCCGGCAGGGAGGCACTGAAGCTTTCTTT. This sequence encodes CASSPRQGGTEAFF.

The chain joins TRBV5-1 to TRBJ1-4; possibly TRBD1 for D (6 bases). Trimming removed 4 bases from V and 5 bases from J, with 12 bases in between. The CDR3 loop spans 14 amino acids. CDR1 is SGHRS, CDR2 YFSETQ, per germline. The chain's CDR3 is CASSPRGGNEKLFF. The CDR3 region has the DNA TGCGCCAGCAGCCCTAGGGGGGGGAATGAAAAACTGTTTTTT. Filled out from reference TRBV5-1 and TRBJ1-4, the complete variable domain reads KAGVTQTPRYLIKTRGQQVTLSCSPISGHRSVSWYQQTPGQGLQFLFEYFSETQRNKGNFPGRFSGRQFSNSRSEMNVSTLELGDSALYLCASSPRGGNEKLFFGSGTQLSVL.

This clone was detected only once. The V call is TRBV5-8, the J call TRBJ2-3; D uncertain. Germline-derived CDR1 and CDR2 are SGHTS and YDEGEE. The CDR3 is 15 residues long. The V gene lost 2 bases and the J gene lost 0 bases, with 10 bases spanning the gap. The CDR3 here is CASSFGRSSTDTQYF. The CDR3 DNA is TGTGCCAGCAGCTTCGGACGGAGTAGCACAGATACGCAGTATTTT.